This record covers a single TCR beta chain. Its antigen remains unknown. The data were taken from a study of shared clonotypes between healthy human individuals. The CDR3 loop spans 17 amino acids. Germline V gives CDR1 WNHNN, CDR2 SYGVQD (reference sequence). J was trimmed by 4 bases and V by 6 bases; bases with no gene match: 14. Findings of the study overall: Clonotype sharing among donors likely depends on sequencing depth.

Measured with immunoSEQ multiplex PCR; TCRdb has only the in-frame clones, and not every one. This sample carries about 1.5 million clones, 95% to 99% of them seen once, and the ten largest clones take less than 0.55%. The rearrangement joins TRBV10-1 to TRBJ2-1, with 8 bases matching TRBD2. Sequencing input: naive CD4+ T cells sorted from blood. Subset indicated: CD45RA+ positively selected. The TCR was taken from a man aged 25 to 40 in good health. CDR3: CASSPLGAGGSYNEQFF. The CDR3 DNA is TGCGCCAGCAGCCCCTTGGGGGCGGGAGGCTCTTACAATGAGCAGTTCTTC.